Shown below are 32 T cell receptor beta chains from a single sample sequenced in a study of T cell changes during pregnancy in multiple sclerosis. Only in-frame clones appear in the TCRdb table, and some are missing; sequencing was by immunoSEQ multiplex PCR. The sample comprises some 55,000 clones, approximately 90% of which are singletons, and approximately 5.3% rests with the top ten. Sequencing input: peripheral blood from another person, used as feeder cells. All receptors derive from a human donor whose cells served as feeder cells for cultures in a pregnancy study.

V usage is TRBV7-2 and J usage is TRBJ2-7, with TRBD2 matching 9 bases. The CDR3 is made up of 15 amino acids. After removal of 5 bases from V and 3 bases from J, the junction contained 8 bases not matched to a gene. Per the germline V gene, CDR1 is SGHTA and CDR2 is FQGNSA. The CDR3 region has the DNA TGTGCCAGCAGCGAAGCGGGGGGACCCAACTACGAGCAGTACTTC. It codes for CASSEAGGPNYEQYF. Full variable domain (remainder filled in from reference TRBV7-2 and TRBJ2-7): GAGVSQSPSNKVTEKGKDVELRCDPISGHTALYWYRQSLGQGLEFLIYFQGNSAPDKSGLPSDRFSAERTGGSVSTLTIQRTQQEDSAVYLCASSEAGGPNYEQYFGPGTRLTVT.

Concerning this clone itself: Sequence at one end of the junction differs from germline and may be a read error. This chain joins TRBV20-1 and TRBJ2-7; TRBD1 matches at 8 bases. CDR1 is DFQATT and CDR2 is SNEGSKA in the germline V gene (reference sequence). The CDR3 length is 11 residues. The CDR3 DNA reads as TGCAGTGCTATCGGACAGGGCCGTACAAGATTC. Amino acid sequence: CSAIGQGRTRF.

J is TRBJ1-6 and V is TRBV7-2; D remains unclear. This CDR3 spans 15 amino acids. Germline assignment: CDR1 SGHTA and CDR2 FQGNSA. Trimming pared 5 bases from V and 6 bases from J, leaving 14 bases between. CDR3 in amino acids: CASSPDGGINSPLHF. The CDR3 nucleotides read TGTGCCAGCAGCCCCGATGGAGGGATTAATTCACCCCTCCACTTT.

The chain links TRBV2 to TRBJ1-6; TRBD1 aligns across 7 bases. Trimming took 3 bases from V and 10 from J; bases not matched to a gene: 3. This CDR3 has 13 residues. Germline lookup yields CDR1 SNHLY and CDR2 FYNNEI. The CDR3 nucleotides are TGTGCCAGCAGTGAGGGACAGAGGTCACCCCTCCACTTT. Translating it yields CASSEGQRSPLHF.

V usage is TRBV2 and J usage is TRBJ2-5; D possibly uses TRBD1 or TRBD2 (5 bases each). The CDR3 runs 14 residues. Deletions cut 6 bases from V and 3 bases from J, with 14 bases between. Germline CDR1 is SNHLY and CDR2 is FYNNEI. The CDR3 nucleotides are TGTGCCAGCAGGGCCAACGTGGGGGAAGAGACCCAGTACTTC. Amino acids: CASRANVGEETQYF.

The chain joins TRBV5-4 to TRBJ2-3; no clear D gene. The germline V and J ends were trimmed by 4 bases and 3 bases, with 12 bases remaining between them. The CDR3 runs to 14 residues. CDR1 and CDR2 (germline): SGHNT, YYREEE (reference sequence). Here the CDR3 DNA reads TGTGCCAGCAGCCTATCCCCGGGTACAGATACGCAGTATTTT. Its protein is CASSLSPGTDTQYF.

The chain recombines TRBV5-1 with TRBJ2-6; no clear D gene. Per the germline V gene, CDR1 is SGHRS and CDR2 is YFSETQ. The CDR3 has 18 residues. V was shortened by 3 bases and J by 2 bases, with 18 bases between the two germline ends. In DNA, the CDR3 is TGCGCCAGCAGCTATGTCCCTTTCGAAGCAGCTGGGGCCAACGTCCTGACTTTC. Residues: CASSYVPFEAAGANVLTF.

J is TRBJ2-1 and V is TRBV5-1; 10 nucleotides match TRBD2. The CDR3 totals 16 residues. CDR1 is SGHRS, CDR2 YFSETQ, per germline. V trimming: 4 bases; J trimming: 5 bases; junction bases outside the gene matches: 9. The CDR3 sequence is CASSPLQAGGDNEQFF. CDR3 nucleotides: TGCGCCAGCAGCCCTCTCCAAGCGGGAGGGGACAATGAGCAGTTCTTC.

This clone was detected a few times. CDR3 coding DNA: TGTGCCACCAGCAGCGGGTCTAGGGACTATGGCTACACCTTC. Translated, it gives CATSSGSRDYGYTF. The chain employs TRBV15 and TRBJ1-2; no definite D call. The V end lost 3 bases, the J end lost 3 bases, and 11 bases lay between the germline ends. In germline, CDR1 is LNHNV, CDR2 YYDKDF (reference sequence). This CDR3 region has 14 residues.

J is TRBJ1-1 and V is TRBV7-9; the D gene is possibly TRBD1 (5 bases). Germline CDR1 SEHNR, CDR2 FQNEAQ (reference sequence). The ends were cut back, 5 bases at V and 1 base at J, with 8 bases in the middle. This CDR3 is 13 amino acids long. CDR3 nucleotides: TGTGCCAGCAGCGACAGACAGAACACTGAAGCTTTCTTT. Residues: CASSDRQNTEAFF.

In DNA, the CDR3 is TGTGCCAGCAGTGACATGGCAGGTAGCGAGGGCACTAATGAAAAACTGTTTTTT. This gives the protein CASSDMAGSEGTNEKLFF. This chain connects TRBV6-1 to TRBJ1-4, with D unclear. CDR3 length: 18 residues. V was clipped by 3 bases and J by 2 bases, with 19 bases between them. Germline CDR1 reads MNHNS; CDR2 reads SASEGT.

The rearrangement joins TRBV5-6 to TRBJ1-2, with a tentative D call TRBD1 (6 bases). The CDR3 extends over 15 amino acids. Deletions cut 4 bases from V and 4 bases from J, with 17 bases between. The V gene's germline CDR1 is SGHDT and CDR2 YYEEEE. The CDR3 reads CASSRRQDGGYGYTF. The CDR3 DNA is TGTGCCAGCAGCCGACGACAGGACGGAGGCTATGGCTACACCTTC.

This clone showed up just a few times. The rearrangement links TRBV5-1 to TRBJ1-1; a weak D match, TRBD1 (5 bases). The CDR3 runs to 16 residues. Trimming took 2 bases from V and 2 from J, leaving 16 bases between them. CDR1 SGHRS and CDR2 YFSETQ come from the germline V gene. CDR3 nucleotide sequence: TGCGCCAGCAGCTTCCTCGGCGGGGCCACCAACACTGAAGCTTTCTTT. It translates to CASSFLGGATNTEAFF.

The chain has TRBV5-4 and TRBJ2-5; D is possibly TRBD1 (6 bases). CDR1 is SGHNT and CDR2 is YYREEE in the germline V gene (reference sequence). The CDR3 is 17 amino acids. Trimming removed 2 bases from V and 3 bases from J, with 20 bases in between. DNA for the CDR3: TGTGCCAGCAGCTTTGGTCTTTTAGTCGCAGGGGAAGAGACCCAGTACTTC. Its protein is CASSFGLLVAGEETQYF. The full variable domain, rest sourced from reference TRBV5-4 and TRBJ2-5, is ETGVTQSPTHLIKTRGQQVTLRCSSQSGHNTVSWYQQALGQGPQFIFQYYREEENGRGNFPPRFSGLQFPNYSSELNVNALELDDSALYLCASSFGLLVAGEETQYFGPGTRLLVL.

The gene calls are TRBV7-2 and TRBJ2-3; no reliable D call. Trimming left V 5 bases short and J 2 bases short, with 8 bases between. From germline, CDR1 is SGHTA and CDR2 FQGNSA. The CDR3 spans 13 residues. The CDR3 loop is CASSPFLTDTQYF. In DNA form, the CDR3 reads TGTGCCAGCAGCCCATTTCTCACAGATACGCAGTATTTT.

The chain links TRBV6-1 to TRBJ2-1; D possibly uses TRBD1 or TRBD2 (5 bases each). The CDR3 has 15 amino acids. V lost 5 bases and J 0 bases, leaving 11 bases between the germline ends. Germline lookup yields CDR1 MNHNS and CDR2 SASEGT. CDR3 nucleotide sequence: TGTGCCAGCAGTCGGGACGGCCCCTCCTACAATGAGCAGTTCTTC. Translated: CASSRDGPSYNEQFF.

The gene calls are TRBV14 and TRBJ1-6; D gene uncertain. Germline V lookup: CDR1 SGHDN, CDR2 FVKESK. Trimming removed 1 base from V and 10 bases from J, with 14 bases in between. The CDR3 has 15 amino acids. CDR3 sequence (DNA): TGTGCCAGCAGCCAAGGATTTCAGGATGGCTCACCCCTCCACTTT. It encodes CASSQGFQDGSPLHF.

The gene calls are TRBV4-2 and TRBJ2-2; 8 bases are shared with TRBD2. With V trimmed by 1 base and J by 5 bases, 9 bases remained unmatched. The germline gives CDR1 LGHNA, CDR2 YNFKEQ. CDR3 size: 17 residues. This CDR3 is CASSQVPSGGWTGELFF. In DNA, the CDR3 is TGTGCCAGCAGCCAAGTTCCGAGCGGGGGTTGGACCGGGGAGCTGTTTTTT.

This clone was seen only a few times. The V and J genes are TRBV6-6 and TRBJ2-7, with D perhaps TRBD2 (6 bases). Germline V gene lookup returns CDR1 MNHNY and CDR2 SVGAGI (reference sequence). This CDR3 has 13 amino acids. V lost 4 bases to trimming and J lost 7 bases, with 14 bases between them. The CDR3 is CASSSSEADEQYF. The DNA of the CDR3 is TGTGCCAGCAGTTCTAGCGAGGCAGATGAGCAGTACTTC.

The chain uses TRBV5-6 and TRBJ1-1; 7 nucleotides match TRBD1. Germline trimming cut 2 bases from V and 1 base from J; bases unmatched to any gene: 5. The CDR3 is made up of 15 amino acids. Germline V lookup: CDR1 SGHDT, CDR2 YYEEEE. CDR3 residues: CASSLYRDRNTEAFF. DNA of the CDR3: TGTGCCAGCAGCTTATACCGGGACAGGAACACTGAAGCTTTCTTT. The full variable domain, completed using reference TRBV5-6 and TRBJ1-1, is DAGVTQSPTHLIKTRGQQVTLRCSPKSGHDTVSWYQQALGQGPQFIFQYYEEEERQRGNFPDRFSGHQFPNYSSELNVNALLLGDSALYLCASSLYRDRNTEAFFGQGTRLTVV.

The chain couples TRBV29-1 to TRBJ1-1; D not resolved. Germline values: CDR1 SQVTM, CDR2 ANQGSEA. The CDR3 runs to 11 residues. Deletions cut 6 bases from V and 3 bases from J, with 8 bases between. The chain's CDR3 is CSVNVDTEAFF. The CDR3, as DNA: TGCAGCGTAAACGTCGACACTGAAGCTTTCTTT.

This clone has a single count. This chain uses TRBV5-1 with TRBJ2-3; D is unresolved. This CDR3 comprises 14 residues. Germline assignment: CDR1 SGHRS and CDR2 YFSETQ. Between the trimmed V and J ends, which lost 0 bases and 3 bases, there was a span of 8 bases. The CDR3 nucleotides read TGCGCCAGCAGCTTGGCAGCCCGGACAGATACGCAGTATTTT. Its translation: CASSLAARTDTQYF.

This sequence joins TRBV5-1 and TRBJ2-7, with D uncertain. Between the trimmed V and J ends, which lost 2 bases and 3 bases, there was a span of 12 bases. Germline V gene lookup returns CDR1 SGHRS and CDR2 YFSETQ. The CDR3 runs 14 residues. CDR3 in DNA: TGCGCCAGCAGCTTATACGGGCAAGACTACGAGCAGTACTTC. It encodes CASSLYGQDYEQYF.

This rearrangement joins TRBV18 to TRBJ1-5, with D hard to call. The CDR3 runs to 14 residues. Germline values: CDR1 KGHSH, CDR2 LQKENI. V gave up 3 bases and J gave up 9 bases, with 15 bases separating them. The CDR3 coding sequence is TGTGCCAGCTCACCCCTGGACTCCAAAGGGCCCCAGCATTTT. It encodes CASSPLDSKGPQHF.

The chain couples TRBV5-1 to TRBJ2-3; a weak D match, TRBD2 (6 bases). The germline V and J ends were trimmed by 0 bases and 3 bases, with 11 bases remaining between them. Germline V gene data show CDR1 as SGHRS and CDR2 as YFSETQ. This CDR3 is built from 15 residues. Here the CDR3 reads CASSLGGRSTDTQYF. The CDR3 bases are TGCGCCAGCAGCTTGGGAGGGAGGAGTACAGATACGCAGTATTTT.

This rearrangement joins TRBV27 to TRBJ2-3, with D unresolved. Between the trimmed V and J ends, which lost 6 bases and 2 bases, there was a span of 12 bases. This CDR3 is 14 amino acids long. Germline-derived CDR1 and CDR2 are MNHEY and SMNVEV (reference sequence). CDR3: CASSYKRPTDTQYF. Here the CDR3 DNA reads TGTGCCAGCAGCTATAAGCGACCCACAGATACGCAGTATTTT.

V usage is TRBV6-1 and J usage is TRBJ1-5; D not certain. Germline V gene lookup returns CDR1 MNHNS and CDR2 SASEGT. V was clipped by 1 base and J by 9 bases, with 16 bases between them. The CDR3 is made up of 15 amino acids. The chain's CDR3 is CASSEGPPTVGPQHF. CDR3 in DNA: TGTGCCAGCAGTGAAGGACCCCCGACTGTAGGGCCCCAGCATTTT.

This clone occurred a few times. V usage is TRBV2 and J usage is TRBJ1-1, with unresolved D. Looked up from germline, CDR1 is SNHLY and CDR2 is FYNNEI. V lost 6 bases to trimming and J lost 1 base, with 9 bases between them. This CDR3 comprises 13 residues. CDR3 DNA: TGTGCCAGCAGAGGACTTCGGAACACTGAAGCTTTCTTT. Its protein product is CASRGLRNTEAFF.

This rearrangement joins TRBV19 to TRBJ2-2; D is perhaps TRBD2 (6 bases). The germline gives CDR1 LNHDA, CDR2 SQIVND (reference sequence). Deletions cut 7 bases from V and 2 bases from J, with 14 bases between. The CDR3 length is 15 residues. CDR3 nucleotides: TGTGCCAGTAAGGAGGGAGGCTATAACACCGGGGAGCTGTTTTTT. Translation: CASKEGGYNTGELFF.

The chain couples TRBV6-1 to TRBJ2-3; D uncertain. The CDR3 extends over 15 amino acids. The V end lost 5 bases, the J end lost 2 bases, and 14 bases lay between the germline ends. The germline V gene has CDR1 MNHNS and CDR2 SASEGT. The CDR3, as DNA: TGTGCCAGCAGTATGGTGTCGCACCCCACAGATACGCAGTATTTT. This translates into CASSMVSHPTDTQYF.

The chain recombines TRBV30 with TRBJ2-7; 8 nucleotides match TRBD1. Germline loops: CDR1 GTSNPN, CDR2 SVGIG (reference sequence). Trimming removed 5 bases from V and 6 bases from J; junction bases left unmatched: 6. This CDR3 has 12 amino acids. The CDR3 bases are TGTGCCTGGGGGACAGGTAACCGCGAGCAGTACTTC. Protein product: CAWGTGNREQYF.

J is TRBJ2-1 and V is TRBV19, with D tentatively TRBD1 (6 bases). V was trimmed by 7 bases and J by 9 bases, leaving 16 bases between them. The CDR3 has 13 residues. Germline lookup yields CDR1 LNHDA and CDR2 SQIVND (reference sequence). This chain's CDR3 is CASTLRGGSEQFF. The CDR3, as DNA: TGTGCCAGTACCCTCAGGGGTGGAAGTGAGCAGTTCTTC. Full variable domain (missing parts from reference TRBV19 and TRBJ2-1): DGGITQSPKYLFRKEGQNVTLSCEQNLNHDAMYWYRQDPGQGLRLIYYSQIVNDFQKGDIAEGYSVSREKKESFPLTVTSAQKNPTAFYLCASTLRGGSEQFFGPGTRLTVL.